This TCR beta chain was obtained from a study of cytomegalovirus exposure and HLA in healthy donors. Study-wide points: The authors reported that TCR beta sequences could predict HLA-A and HLA-B alleles. These predictions were accurate for most subjects in the first cohort. Equally common other TCR beta chains were less clonally expanded than HLA-associated ones, a later analysis found.

PCR employed 60 Vbeta and 13 Jbeta primers. Libraries were prepared by immunoSEQ multiplex PCR; TCRdb keeps only in-frame clonotypes and omits some of them. The sample yields 150,000 to 180,000 clones, about 68% seen once. Regarding this clone: Its target is unknown.

Looked up from germline, CDR1 is SGHDT and CDR2 is YYEEEE. The V gene end was trimmed by 4 bases and the J gene end by 3 bases; junction bases not matched to a gene: 10. The CDR3 sequence is 16 residues long. Sequencing was carried out using PBMCs. The genes are TRBV5-6 and TRBJ1-5; 7 bases fit TRBD1. The TCR was taken from a man aged 18-30 years in good health and CMV-seronegative. The CDR3 nucleotides read TGTGCCAGCAGCATTGGGGCGGGACAGCCCAATCAGCCCCAGCATTTT. Translation: CASSIGAGQPNQPQHF.